This section outlines one T cell receptor (beta chain) sequence together with its context. Authors' data handling: Amplifying reference gene primers gave estimates of nucleated cell counts. Clones were sequenced by immunoSEQ multiplex PCR, and TCRdb holds only the in-frame ones, with some missing. The V and J calls and clone size were taken over from that table, and D and trimming were inferred from the DNA. The data contain fewer than 40,000 clones, approximately 88% of them singletons. The sample originates from a study of blood T cell repertoires in COVID-19. Study-level background: Italy, Spain and the United States were the sources of the convalescent and acute COVID-19 samples.

The germline V gene has CDR1 SQVTM and CDR2 ANQGSEA. The ends were cut back, 0 bases at V and 5 bases at J, with 11 bases in the middle. The CDR3 extends over 14 amino acids. The chain combines TRBV29-1 with TRBJ2-1; D call uncertain. The receptor was isolated from a man between 60 and 75 years old with active COVID-19. Sequencing was done on a sample of peripheral blood. In DNA, the CDR3 is TGCAGCGTTGAAGATGCGGTCTCTCACAATGAGCAGTTCTTC. It specifies CSVEDAVSHNEQFF.